The 20 T cell receptor beta chains below come from one sample, sequenced in a study of shared clonotypes between healthy human individuals. The method was immunoSEQ multiplex PCR; TCRdb's version includes in-frame clones alone and lacks a portion of them. The sample consists of some 900,000 clones, roughly 72% of them appearing once. Sequenced material: memory CD4+ T cells sorted from blood. Subset defined: CD45RA-negative fraction. These receptors were taken from a man in his late teens or twenties in good health.

The V call is TRBV10-1, the J call TRBJ2-1; 9 bases map to TRBD2. Losses at the gene ends were 0 bases for V and 3 bases for J; bases not matched to a gene: 3. The germline V gene encodes CDR1 WNHNN and CDR2 SYGVQD (reference sequence). The CDR3 extends over 16 amino acids. CDR3 nucleotides: TGCGCCAGCAGTGAGTCGGCGGGAGGGTACTACAATGAGCAGTTCTTC. Translation gives CASSESAGGYYNEQFF.

This rearrangement joins TRBV5-1 to TRBJ2-7; a weak D match, TRBD1 (5 bases). The CDR3 has 14 residues. V was shortened by 2 bases and J by 7 bases, with 16 bases between the two germline ends. Per germline, CDR1 SGHRS and CDR2 YFSETQ. CDR3 residues: CASSFTSGPVEQYF. In DNA form, the CDR3 reads TGCGCCAGCAGCTTTACGTCAGGGCCGGTTGAGCAGTACTTC. The complete variable domain, with remaining parts taken from reference TRBV5-1 and TRBJ2-7, reads KAGVTQTPRYLIKTRGQQVTLSCSPISGHRSVSWYQQTPGQGLQFLFEYFSETQRNKGNFPGRFSGRQFSNSRSEMNVSTLELGDSALYLCASSFTSGPVEQYFGPGTRLTVT.

In regard to this clone: Other nucleotide sequences in the sample specify the same CDR3. V and J are TRBV30 and TRBJ1-5; 9 nucleotides match TRBD1. The CDR3 consists of 15 residues. V shed 0 bases, J shed 2 bases, and the junction held 2 bases outside the gene matches. Germline CDR1 and CDR2: GTSNPN and SVGIG (reference sequence). CDR3 sequence: CAWSVRQGGNQPQHF. The CDR3 DNA reads as TGTGCCTGGAGTGTTCGACAGGGGGGCAATCAGCCCCAGCATTTT.

This clone was observed a single time. As DNA, the CDR3 is TGTGCCAGCAGCAGCTTTCAGGGAGCCAACGTCCTGACTTTC. This gives the protein CASSSFQGANVLTF. The chain recombines TRBV5-8 with TRBJ2-6; TRBD1 might be the D (5 bases). The CDR3 totals 14 residues. V was shortened by 4 bases and J by 7 bases, with 12 bases between the two germline ends. The germline V gene has CDR1 SGHTS and CDR2 YDEGEE.

The V and J genes are TRBV5-4 and TRBJ1-2; D not certain. This CDR3 spans 15 amino acids. V gave up 0 bases and J gave up 0 bases, with 9 bases separating them. CDR1 and CDR2 from the germline V gene are SGHNT and YYREEE (reference sequence). DNA for the CDR3: TGTGCCAGCAGCTTGGTCGCAGCAGCTAACTATGGCTACACCTTC. Its translation: CASSLVAAANYGYTF.

The chain recombines TRBV20-1 with TRBJ2-7; D call uncertain. V dropped 5 bases and J dropped 4 bases, with 9 bases sitting between them. Germline CDR1 and CDR2: DFQATT and SNEGSKA (reference sequence). The CDR3 length is 11 residues. The CDR3 DNA reads TGCAGTGCTTGGAACTGGTACGAGCAGTACTTC. Translated: CSAWNWYEQYF.

This clone was observed a single time. The CDR3 protein is CSALDRGSETQYF. CDR3 in DNA: TGCAGCGCCCTGGACAGGGGTTCGGAGACCCAGTACTTC. This rearrangement joins TRBV29-1 to TRBJ2-5; 9 nucleotides match TRBD1. CDR1 and CDR2 (germline): SQVTM, ANQGSEA. The CDR3 consists of 13 residues. J was trimmed by 5 bases and V by 7 bases; bases with no gene match: 8.

This clone showed up just a few times. The chain carries TRBV7-6 and TRBJ2-3, with 8 bases identical to TRBD2. The ends lost 5 bases at V and 2 bases at J; junction bases unmatched: 6. This CDR3 is built from 15 residues. CDR1 is SGHVS and CDR2 is FNYEAQ in the germline V gene. The CDR3 nucleotides read TGTGCCAGCAGCCCGGGGGGGCGGAACACAGATACGCAGTATTTT. Its translation is CASSPGGRNTDTQYF. Combining the CDR3 with reference TRBV7-6 and TRBJ2-3 gives the whole variable domain GAGVSQSPRYKVTKRGQDVALRCDPISGHVSLYWYRQALGQGPEFLTYFNYEAQQDKSGLPNDRFSAERPEGSISTLTIQRTEQRDSAMYRCASSPGGRNTDTQYFGPGTRLTVL.

V gene TRBV6-5 combines with J gene TRBJ2-2; D is undetermined. The CDR3 has 13 residues. The germline gives CDR1 MNHEY, CDR2 SVGAGI. The germline V and J ends were trimmed by 2 bases and 4 bases, with 5 bases remaining between them. The CDR3 DNA reads TGTGCCAGCAGTTACGGCGTCACCGGGGAGCTGTTTTTT. Protein: CASSYGVTGELFF.

About this clone: Different DNA sequences within this sample yield the same CDR3. The rearrangement uses TRBV18 and TRBJ2-5; D is undetermined. The CDR3 runs 12 residues. Trimming shortened V by 1 base and J by 4 bases, and 4 bases separated the two germline ends. Germline V gene sequence: CDR1 KGHSH, CDR2 LQKENI. The CDR3, as DNA: TGTGCCAGCTCACCACGGGGAGAGACCCAGTACTTC. Translated, it gives CASSPRGETQYF.

This clone appeared a few times. This chain joins TRBV4-1 and TRBJ2-7; TRBD2 might be the D (6 bases). This CDR3 spans 13 amino acids. Germline CDR1 and CDR2: MGHRA and YSYEKL. V was cut by 4 bases and J by 4 bases, with 11 bases left in between. CDR3 sequence: CASSPRTTYEQYF. The DNA of the CDR3 is TGCGCCAGCAGCCCACGGACTACATACGAGCAGTACTTC.

This chain links TRBV6-5 with TRBJ2-3; 7 positions agree with TRBD1. Trimming cost V 4 bases and J 1 base; bases outside gene matches: 8. This CDR3 contains 16 residues. Germline CDR1 reads MNHEY; CDR2 reads SVGAGI. The CDR3 DNA reads as TGTGCCAGCAGTTCCACACGAGGGGGCGGCACAGATACGCAGTATTTT. Residues: CASSSTRGGGTDTQYF.

The chain recombines TRBV5-1 with TRBJ2-7; 13 bases map to TRBD2. This CDR3 region has 16 residues. Germline CDR1 reads SGHRS; CDR2 reads YFSETQ. The junction had 10 bases not matched to a gene; V was cut back by 4 bases and J by 6 bases. The chain's CDR3 is CASSPGLAGVYAEQYF. DNA for the CDR3: TGCGCCAGCAGCCCCGGACTAGCGGGAGTGTATGCCGAGCAGTACTTC.

The chain recombines TRBV12-5 with TRBJ2-2; tentatively, D is TRBD1 (6 bases). Looked up from germline, CDR1 is LGHNT and CDR2 is FRNRAP. Between the trimmed V and J ends, which lost 4 bases and 2 bases, there was a span of 11 bases. CDR3 size: 15 residues. The chain's CDR3 is CASGSQGYNTGELFF. CDR3 DNA: TGTGCTAGTGGTTCTCAGGGGTATAACACCGGGGAGCTGTTTTTT.

The rearrangement joins TRBV28 to TRBJ1-6; D not certain. Trimming cost V 9 bases and J 6 bases, with 18 bases left between them. CDR3 length: 15 residues. Germline V gives CDR1 MDHEN, CDR2 SYDVKM. The CDR3 loop reads CASTRGGILNSPLHF. The CDR3 DNA reads TGTGCCAGTACCCGTGGCGGTATACTTAATTCACCCCTCCACTTT.

The chain carries TRBV7-9 and TRBJ1-1; D perhaps matches TRBD1 (6 bases). This CDR3 contains 15 residues. V was shortened by 5 bases and J by 2 bases, with 15 bases between the two germline ends. The V gene's germline CDR1 is SEHNR and CDR2 FQNEAQ (reference sequence). For the CDR3, the DNA is TGTGCCAGCAGCCTTCAGGGGATGATAAACACTGAAGCTTTCTTT. Its protein product is CASSLQGMINTEAFF.

The chain has TRBV6-6 and TRBJ1-2, with D possibly matching TRBD1 (6 bases). This CDR3 spans 15 amino acids. V dropped 5 bases and J dropped 0 bases, with 13 bases sitting between them. Per germline, CDR1 MNHNY and CDR2 SVGAGI (reference sequence). The CDR3 loop reads CASSVTGLANYGYTF. Here the CDR3 DNA reads TGTGCCAGCAGTGTGACAGGTTTAGCTAACTATGGCTACACCTTC.

This clone has more than one count but fewer than ten. The chain employs TRBV20-1 and TRBJ1-2; D gene uncertain. There are 11 residues in the CDR3. Per the germline V gene, CDR1 is DFQATT and CDR2 is SNEGSKA (reference sequence). V shed 6 bases and J shed 6 bases, with 11 bases lying between them. The CDR3 protein is CSAGRGDGYTF. As DNA, the CDR3 is TGCAGTGCCGGGCGGGGAGATGGCTACACCTTC.

The chain employs TRBV10-3 and TRBJ2-1; possibly TRBD1 or TRBD2 for D (7 bases each). Germline CDR1 reads ENHRY; CDR2 reads SYGVKD. The CDR3 has 15 residues. Trimming pared 6 bases from V and 5 bases from J, leaving 17 bases between. The CDR3 region has the DNA TGTGCCATCAGCCCCAGGGGGGGCACCAACAATGAGCAGTTCTTC. The encoded protein is CAISPRGGTNNEQFF.

To note about this clone: The sample holds other DNA sequences that translate to the same CDR3. The chain employs TRBV7-2 and TRBJ2-5; possible D gene TRBD2, 5 bases. Germline assignment: CDR1 SGHTA and CDR2 FQGNSA. This CDR3 has 14 residues. Trimming cost V 5 bases and J 2 bases, with 12 bases left between them. The CDR3 here is CASSPYTGQETQYF. The CDR3 DNA sequence: TGTGCCAGCAGCCCATATACGGGACAAGAGACCCAGTACTTC. The complete variable domain, with remaining parts taken from reference TRBV7-2 and TRBJ2-5, reads GAGVSQSPSNKVTEKGKDVELRCDPISGHTALYWYRQSLGQGLEFLIYFQGNSAPDKSGLPSDRFSAERTGGSVSTLTIQRTQQEDSAVYLCASSPYTGQETQYFGPGTRLLVL.